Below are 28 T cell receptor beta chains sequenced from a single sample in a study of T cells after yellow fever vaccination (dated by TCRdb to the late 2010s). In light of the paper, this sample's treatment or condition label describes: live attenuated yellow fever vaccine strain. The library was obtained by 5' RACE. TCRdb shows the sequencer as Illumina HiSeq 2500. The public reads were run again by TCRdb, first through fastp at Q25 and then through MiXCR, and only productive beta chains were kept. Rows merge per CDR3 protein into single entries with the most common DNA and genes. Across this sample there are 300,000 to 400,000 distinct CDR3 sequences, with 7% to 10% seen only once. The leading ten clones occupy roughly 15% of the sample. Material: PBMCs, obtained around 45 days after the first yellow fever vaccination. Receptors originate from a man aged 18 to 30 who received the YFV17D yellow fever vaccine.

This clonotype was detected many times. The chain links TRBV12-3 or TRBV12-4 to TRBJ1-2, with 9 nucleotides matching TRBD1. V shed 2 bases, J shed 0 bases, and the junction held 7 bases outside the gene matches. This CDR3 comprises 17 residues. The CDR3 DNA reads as TGTGCCAGCAGTTTATGGGGGACAGGGATTCCTAACTATGGCTACACCTTC. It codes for CASSLWGTGIPNYGYTF.

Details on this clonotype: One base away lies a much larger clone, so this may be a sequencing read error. CDR3 in amino acids: CASSLLTGPDTQYF. Here the CDR3 DNA reads TGCGCCAGCAGCTTGTTGACAGGCCCAGATACGCAGTATTTT. The rearrangement uses TRBV5-1 and TRBJ2-3; TRBD1 is a possible D gene (6 bases). V lost 1 base, J lost 4 bases, and 10 bases lay in between. Germline loops: CDR1 SGHRS, CDR2 YFSETQ. This CDR3 region has 14 residues.

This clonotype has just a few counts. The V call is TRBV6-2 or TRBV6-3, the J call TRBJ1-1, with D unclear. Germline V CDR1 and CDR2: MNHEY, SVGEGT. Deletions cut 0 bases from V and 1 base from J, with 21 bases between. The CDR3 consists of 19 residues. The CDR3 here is CASSYSSYFVGRGNTEAFF. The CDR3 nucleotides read TGTGCCAGCAGTTACTCGAGTTATTTTGTAGGACGGGGGAACACTGAAGCTTTCTTT.

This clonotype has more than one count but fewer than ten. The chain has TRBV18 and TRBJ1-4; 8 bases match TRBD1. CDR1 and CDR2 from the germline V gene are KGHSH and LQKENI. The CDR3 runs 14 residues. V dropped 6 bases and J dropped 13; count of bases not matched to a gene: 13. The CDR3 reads CASSVRGRKDGLFF. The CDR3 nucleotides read TGTGCCAGCTCGGTCAGGGGGCGCAAAGATGGACTGTTTTTT.

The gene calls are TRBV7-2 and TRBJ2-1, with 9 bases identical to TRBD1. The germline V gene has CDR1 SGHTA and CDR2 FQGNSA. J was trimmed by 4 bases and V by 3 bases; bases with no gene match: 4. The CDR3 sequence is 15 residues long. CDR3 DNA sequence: TGTGCCAGCAGCTTTTCCGGGACAGGGTACAATGAGCAGTTCTTC. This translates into CASSFSGTGYNEQFF.

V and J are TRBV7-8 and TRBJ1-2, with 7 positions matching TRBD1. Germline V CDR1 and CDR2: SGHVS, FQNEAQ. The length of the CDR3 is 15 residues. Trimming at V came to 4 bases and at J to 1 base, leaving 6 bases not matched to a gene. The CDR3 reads CASSYVGQLNYGYTF. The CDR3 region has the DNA TGTGCCAGCAGCTATGTGGGACAGCTTAACTATGGCTACACCTTC.

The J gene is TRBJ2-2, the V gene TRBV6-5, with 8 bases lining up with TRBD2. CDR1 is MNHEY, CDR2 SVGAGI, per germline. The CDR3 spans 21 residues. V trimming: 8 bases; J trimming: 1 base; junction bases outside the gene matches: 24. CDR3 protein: CASRRIGVAGRSRLNTGELFF. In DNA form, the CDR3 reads TGTGCCAGCCGACGCATTGGGGTAGCGGGGAGGTCTCGCTTGAACACCGGGGAGCTGTTTTTT.

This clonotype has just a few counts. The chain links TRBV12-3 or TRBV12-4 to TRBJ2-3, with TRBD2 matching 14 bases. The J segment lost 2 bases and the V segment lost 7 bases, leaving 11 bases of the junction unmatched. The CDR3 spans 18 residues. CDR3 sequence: CASNPGTSGGEHTDTQYF. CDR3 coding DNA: TGTGCCAGCAACCCCGGGACTAGCGGGGGCGAACACACAGATACGCAGTATTTT.

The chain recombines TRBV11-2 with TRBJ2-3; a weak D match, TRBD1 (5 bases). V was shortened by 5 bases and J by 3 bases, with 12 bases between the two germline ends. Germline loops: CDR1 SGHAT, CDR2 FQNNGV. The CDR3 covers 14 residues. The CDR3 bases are TGTGCCAGCAGCACCGGACACGAAACAGATACGCAGTATTTT. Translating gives CASSTGHETDTQYF. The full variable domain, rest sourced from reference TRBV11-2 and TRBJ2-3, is EAGVAQSPRYKIIEKRQSVAFWCNPISGHATLYWYQQILGQGPKLLIQFQNNGVVDDSQLPKDRFSAERLKGVDSTLKIQPAKLEDSAVYLCASSTGHETDTQYFGPGTRLTVL.

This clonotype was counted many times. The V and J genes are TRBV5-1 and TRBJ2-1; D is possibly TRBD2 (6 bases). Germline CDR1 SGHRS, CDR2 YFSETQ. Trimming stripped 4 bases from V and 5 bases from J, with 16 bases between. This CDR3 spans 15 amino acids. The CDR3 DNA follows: TGCGCCAGCAGCCAAAACGCGGGGCATAACAATGAGCAGTTCTTC. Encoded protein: CASSQNAGHNNEQFF.

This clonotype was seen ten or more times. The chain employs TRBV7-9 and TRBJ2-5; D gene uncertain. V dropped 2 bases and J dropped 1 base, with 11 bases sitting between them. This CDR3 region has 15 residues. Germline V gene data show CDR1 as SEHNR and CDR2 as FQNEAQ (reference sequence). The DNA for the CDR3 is TGTGCCAGCAGCTTAAATAGGGAATTCCAAGAGACCCAGTACTTC. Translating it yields CASSLNREFQETQYF. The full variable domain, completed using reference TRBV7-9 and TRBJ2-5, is DTGVSQNPRHKITKRGQNVTFRCDPISEHNRLYWYRQTLGQGPEFLTYFQNEAQLEKSRLLSDRFSAERPKGSFSTLEIQRTEQGDSAMYLCASSLNREFQETQYFGPGTRLLVL.

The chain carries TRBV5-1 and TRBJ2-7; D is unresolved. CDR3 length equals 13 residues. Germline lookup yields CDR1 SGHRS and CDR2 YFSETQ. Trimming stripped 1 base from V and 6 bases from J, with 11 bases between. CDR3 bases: TGCGCCAGCAGCTTGACCAGGCGGTCCGAGCAGTACGTC. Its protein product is CASSLTRRSEQYV.

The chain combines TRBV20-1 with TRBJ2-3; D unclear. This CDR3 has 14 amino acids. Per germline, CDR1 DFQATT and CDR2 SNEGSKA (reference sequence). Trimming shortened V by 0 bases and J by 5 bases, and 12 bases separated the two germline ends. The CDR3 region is CSAREEIFGDTQYF. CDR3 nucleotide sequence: TGCAGTGCTAGAGAAGAAATATTCGGAGATACGCAGTATTTT.

CDR3 bases: TGTGCCAGCTGCCAGGGGGGGCAGTGCAATGAGCAGTTCTTC. Residues: CASCQGGQCNEQFF. The chain combines TRBV7-2 with TRBJ2-1, with D possibly called TRBD1 or TRBD2 (7 bases each). The V end was cut by 8 bases, the J end by 6 bases, with 17 bases between. This CDR3 has 14 residues. The germline V gene has CDR1 SGHTA and CDR2 FQGNSA. Looking up the rest from reference TRBV7-2 and TRBJ2-1 gives the full variable domain: GAGVSQSPSNKVTEKGKDVELRCDPISGHTALYWYRQSLGQGLEFLIYFQGNSAPDKSGLPSDRFSAERTGGSVSTLTIQRTQQEDSAVYLCASCQGGQCNEQFFGPGTRLTVL.

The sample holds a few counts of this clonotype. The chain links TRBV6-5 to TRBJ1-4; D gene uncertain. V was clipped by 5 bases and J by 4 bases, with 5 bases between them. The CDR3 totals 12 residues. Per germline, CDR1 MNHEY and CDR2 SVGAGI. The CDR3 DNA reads TGTGCCAGCAGTGCCTTTAATGAAAAACTGTTTTTT. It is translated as CASSAFNEKLFF.

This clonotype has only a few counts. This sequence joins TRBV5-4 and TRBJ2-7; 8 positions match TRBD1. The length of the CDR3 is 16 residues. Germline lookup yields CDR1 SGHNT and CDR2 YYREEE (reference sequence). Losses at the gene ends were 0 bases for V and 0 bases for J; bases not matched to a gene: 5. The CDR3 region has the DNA TGTGCCAGCAGCTTGGGCCAGGGGGCGTCCTCCTACGAGCAGTACTTC. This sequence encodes CASSLGQGASSYEQYF.

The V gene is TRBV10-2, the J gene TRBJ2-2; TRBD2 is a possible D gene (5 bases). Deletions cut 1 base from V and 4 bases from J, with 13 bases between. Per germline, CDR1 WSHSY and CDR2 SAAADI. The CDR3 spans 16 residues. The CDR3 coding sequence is TGCGCCAGCAGTGAGTTCTCGGGGTCGAGCACCGGGGAGCTGTTTTTT. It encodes CASSEFSGSSTGELFF.

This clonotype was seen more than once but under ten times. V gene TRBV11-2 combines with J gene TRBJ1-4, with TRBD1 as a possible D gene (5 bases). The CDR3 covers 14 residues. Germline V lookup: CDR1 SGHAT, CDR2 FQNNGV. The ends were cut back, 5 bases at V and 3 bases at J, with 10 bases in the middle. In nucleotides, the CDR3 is TGTGCCAGCAGCGCCCGACAGTCTAATGAAAAACTGTTTTTT. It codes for CASSARQSNEKLFF.

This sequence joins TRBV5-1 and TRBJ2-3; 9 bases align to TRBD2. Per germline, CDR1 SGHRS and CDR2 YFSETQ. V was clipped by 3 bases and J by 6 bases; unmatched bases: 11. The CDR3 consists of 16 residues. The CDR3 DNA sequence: TGCGCCAGCAGCTGGGGTCTAGCGGGGTTCTATGATACGCAGTATTTT. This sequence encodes CASSWGLAGFYDTQYF. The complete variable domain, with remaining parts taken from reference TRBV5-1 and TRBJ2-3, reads KAGVTQTPRYLIKTRGQQVTLSCSPISGHRSVSWYQQTPGQGLQFLFEYFSETQRNKGNFPGRFSGRQFSNSRSEMNVSTLELGDSALYLCASSWGLAGFYDTQYFGPGTRLTVL.

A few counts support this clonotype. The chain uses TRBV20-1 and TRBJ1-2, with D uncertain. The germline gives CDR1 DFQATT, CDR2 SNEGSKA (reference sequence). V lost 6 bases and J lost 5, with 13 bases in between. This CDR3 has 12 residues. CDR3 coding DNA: TGCAGTGCGGCAGCCAGCCTTTATGGCTACACCTTC. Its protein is CSAAASLYGYTF.

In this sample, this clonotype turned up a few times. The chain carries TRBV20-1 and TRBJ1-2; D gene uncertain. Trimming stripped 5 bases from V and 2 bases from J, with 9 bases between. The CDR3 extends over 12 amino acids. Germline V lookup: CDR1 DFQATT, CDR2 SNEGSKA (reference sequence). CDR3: CSAETANYGYTF. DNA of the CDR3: TGCAGTGCTGAAACAGCGAACTATGGCTACACCTTC.

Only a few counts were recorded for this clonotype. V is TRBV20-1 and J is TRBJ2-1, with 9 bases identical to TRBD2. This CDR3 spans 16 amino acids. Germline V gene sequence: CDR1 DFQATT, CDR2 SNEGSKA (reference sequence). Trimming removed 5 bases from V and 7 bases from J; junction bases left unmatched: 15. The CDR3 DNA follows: TGCAGTGCTGGACCTTTAACGGGCGGGGGGGCGAATGAGCAGTTCTTC. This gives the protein CSAGPLTGGGANEQFF.

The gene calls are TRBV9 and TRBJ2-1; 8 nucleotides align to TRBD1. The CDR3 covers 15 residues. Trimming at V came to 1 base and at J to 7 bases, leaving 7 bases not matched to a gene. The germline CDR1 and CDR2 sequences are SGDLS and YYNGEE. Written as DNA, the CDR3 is TGTGCCAGCAGCGTAATGGGACAGGCAATTAATGAGCAGTTCTTC. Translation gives CASSVMGQAINEQFF.

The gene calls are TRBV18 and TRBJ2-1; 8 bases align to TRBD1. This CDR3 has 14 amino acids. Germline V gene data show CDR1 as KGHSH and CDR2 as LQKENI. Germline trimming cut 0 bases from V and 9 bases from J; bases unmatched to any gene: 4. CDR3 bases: TGTGCCAGCTCACCACCAACAGGGGGTGGTGAGCAGTTCTTC. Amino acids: CASSPPTGGGEQFF.

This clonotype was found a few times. In nucleotides, the CDR3 is TGTGCCAGCAGCTCCCCCGATCGGACTGAAGCTTTCTTT. Protein sequence: CASSSPDRTEAFF. The chain carries TRBV5-4 and TRBJ1-1, with unresolved D. There are 13 residues in the CDR3. Trimming took 3 bases from V and 5 from J, leaving 11 bases between them. CDR1 and CDR2 from the germline V gene are SGHNT and YYREEE (reference sequence). Filled out from reference TRBV5-4 and TRBJ1-1, the complete variable domain reads ETGVTQSPTHLIKTRGQQVTLRCSSQSGHNTVSWYQQALGQGPQFIFQYYREEENGRGNFPPRFSGLQFPNYSSELNVNALELDDSALYLCASSSPDRTEAFFGQGTRLTVV.

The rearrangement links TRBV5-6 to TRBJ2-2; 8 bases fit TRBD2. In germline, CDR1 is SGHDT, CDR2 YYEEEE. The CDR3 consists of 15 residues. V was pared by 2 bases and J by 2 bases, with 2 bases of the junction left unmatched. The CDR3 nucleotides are TGTGCCAGCAGCTTCGCGGGGGGCAACACCGGGGAGCTGTTTTTT. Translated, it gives CASSFAGGNTGELFF.

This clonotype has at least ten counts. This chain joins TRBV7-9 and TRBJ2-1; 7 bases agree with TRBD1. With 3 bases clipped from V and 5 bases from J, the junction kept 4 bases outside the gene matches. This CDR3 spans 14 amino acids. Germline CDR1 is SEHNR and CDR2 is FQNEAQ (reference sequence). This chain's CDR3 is CASSFGDSDNEQFF. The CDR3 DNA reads TGTGCCAGCAGCTTTGGGGACAGTGACAATGAGCAGTTCTTC.

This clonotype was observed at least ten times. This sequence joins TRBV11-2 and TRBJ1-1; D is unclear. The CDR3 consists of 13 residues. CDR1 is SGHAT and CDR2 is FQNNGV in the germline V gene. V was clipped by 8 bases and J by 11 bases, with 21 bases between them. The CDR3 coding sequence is TGTGCCAGCGGCATTCAGGAGGCTTTAGGGGCTTTCTTT. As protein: CASGIQEALGAFF. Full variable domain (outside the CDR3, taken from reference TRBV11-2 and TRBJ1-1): EAGVAQSPRYKIIEKRQSVAFWCNPISGHATLYWYQQILGQGPKLLIQFQNNGVVDDSQLPKDRFSAERLKGVDSTLKIQPAKLEDSAVYLCASGIQEALGAFFGQGTRLTVV.